The 19 T cell receptor beta chains reported below all come from one sample, sequenced in a study of Graves' ophthalmopathy and Graves' hyperthyroidism. RNA transcripts yielded amplified TCR beta CDR3 regions. The workflow started with a first-round RT-PCR run with HTBI primers and then moved on to a second-round multiplex PCR. One entry per CDR3 protein results from TCRdb running MiXCR on the multiplex PCR reads. The sample shows 500,000 to 700,000 distinct CDR3 sequences, roughly 20% of them seen only once. The sequencing input was peripheral blood. The source of these receptors is a young woman with stable Graves' hyperthyroidism. Some clones in this sample may be carry-over from other donors' samples.

This chain uses TRBV5-1 with TRBJ1-3; the D gene is possibly TRBD1 (6 bases). The germline CDR1 and CDR2 sequences are SGHRS and YFSETQ. V lost 3 bases and J 0 bases, leaving 13 bases between the germline ends. This CDR3 comprises 16 residues. The CDR3 reads CASSSGHPSSGNTIYF. The CDR3 coding sequence is TGCGCCAGCAGCTCGGGACACCCGAGCTCTGGAAACACCATATATTTT. Looking up the rest from reference TRBV5-1 and TRBJ1-3 gives the full variable domain: KAGVTQTPRYLIKTRGQQVTLSCSPISGHRSVSWYQQTPGQGLQFLFEYFSETQRNKGNFPGRFSGRQFSNSRSEMNVSTLELGDSALYLCASSSGHPSSGNTIYFGEGSWLTVV.

This clonotype has a count of ten or more. The gene calls are TRBV19 and TRBJ1-2, with 7 nucleotides matching TRBD1. There are 15 residues in the CDR3. The V and J ends lost 5 bases and 4 bases, in that order; junction bases with no gene match: 10. Germline V gene data show CDR1 as LNHDA and CDR2 as SQIVND (reference sequence). CDR3 nucleotides: TGTGCCAGTAGTTCCGGACAGGCCCTTGGCTATGGCTACACCTTC. Translated, it gives CASSSGQALGYGYTF. Variable domain in full (rest from reference TRBV19 and TRBJ1-2): DGGITQSPKYLFRKEGQNVTLSCEQNLNHDAMYWYRQDPGQGLRLIYYSQIVNDFQKGDIAEGYSVSREKKESFPLTVTSAQKNPTAFYLCASSSGQALGYGYTFGSGTRLTVV.

This clonotype has more than one count but fewer than ten. V gene TRBV2 combines with J gene TRBJ2-7, with 10 positions matching TRBD1. The germline CDR1 and CDR2 sequences are SNHLY and FYNNEI. Trimming took 5 bases from V and 6 from J; bases not matched to a gene: 4. The CDR3 covers 13 residues. CDR3 sequence reads: CASSTGQGLEQYF. The CDR3 nucleotides are TGTGCCAGCAGTACGGGACAGGGGCTCGAGCAGTACTTC.

This clonotype came up a few times. The chain recombines TRBV6-2 or TRBV6-3 with TRBJ2-7; 9 bases agree with TRBD2. Per the germline V gene, CDR1 is MNHEY and CDR2 is SVGEGT. J gave up 2 bases and V 5 bases, and 7 bases lay outside the gene matches. The CDR3 length is 15 residues. In DNA, the CDR3 is TGTGCCAGCAGTCCCCTAGCGGGGAAAACCTACGAGCAGTACTTC. It is translated as CASSPLAGKTYEQYF.

The J gene is TRBJ2-2, the V gene TRBV28; 7 bases are shared with TRBD1. Germline CDR1 MDHEN, CDR2 SYDVKM. The CDR3 is made up of 15 amino acids. V shed 3 bases, J shed 6 bases, and the junction held 7 bases outside the gene matches. CDR3 residues: CASSLGQILSGELFF. The CDR3 DNA sequence: TGTGCCAGCAGTTTGGGACAGATATTGTCCGGGGAGCTGTTTTTT.

This clonotype has ten or more counts. The chain carries TRBV27 and TRBJ1-5; possible D gene TRBD1, 6 bases. Germline V gives CDR1 MNHEY, CDR2 SMNVEV (reference sequence). The CDR3 runs 16 residues. The V and J ends lost 4 bases and 5 bases respectively, with 18 bases between them. The DNA of the CDR3 is TGTGCCAGCAGTTCAGATATAGGAAACAGGGATCAGCCCCAGCATTTT. Its translation is CASSSDIGNRDQPQHF.

The sample holds many counts of this clonotype. The chain couples TRBV12-3 or TRBV12-4 to TRBJ1-6, with 9 bases aligning to TRBD1. V dropped 5 bases and J dropped 9; count of bases not matched to a gene: 8. The CDR3 runs 15 residues. The CDR3 DNA sequence: TGTGCCAGCAGTATGGGACAGGGAAGGAGTTCACCCCTCCACTTT. This encodes CASSMGQGRSSPLHF.

This clonotype occurred many times. The rearrangement joins TRBV6-5 to TRBJ2-6; possible D gene TRBD1, 5 bases. The CDR3 is 19 amino acids. Trimming stripped 2 bases from V and 0 bases from J, with 17 bases between. Germline assignment: CDR1 MNHEY and CDR2 SVGAGI. CDR3 loop: CASSYPLTDVSSGANVLTF. DNA for the CDR3: TGTGCCAGCAGTTACCCCTTGACAGACGTTAGCTCTGGGGCCAACGTCCTGACTTTC.

This clonotype appeared many times. J is TRBJ2-7 and V is TRBV29-1; 9 nucleotides align to TRBD1. Germline CDR1 is SQVTM and CDR2 is ANQGSEA. With 7 bases clipped from V and 6 bases from J, the junction kept 16 bases outside the gene matches. The CDR3 is 15 residues long. CDR3 sequence: CSASGSGDRVVEQYF. The CDR3 bases are TGCAGCGCGTCCGGGTCTGGGGACAGGGTTGTCGAGCAGTACTTC.

The genes are TRBV30 and TRBJ2-2; 10 bases match TRBD1. This CDR3 comprises 14 residues. With 1 base clipped from V and 7 bases from J, the junction kept 3 bases outside the gene matches. CDR1 GTSNPN and CDR2 SVGIG come from the germline V gene (reference sequence). Here the CDR3 DNA reads TGTGCCTGGAGTGCGGGACAGGGGATCGGGGAGCTGTTTTTT. Its translation: CAWSAGQGIGELFF.

The chain links TRBV2 to TRBJ1-1; D might be TRBD1 (5 bases). The V and J ends lost 3 bases and 3 bases respectively, with 14 bases between them. Germline V gene lookup returns CDR1 SNHLY and CDR2 FYNNEI. CDR3 length: 15 amino acids. The CDR3 loop is CASSDDSYRHTEAFF. Written as DNA, the CDR3 is TGTGCCAGCAGTGACGACAGTTACCGGCACACTGAAGCTTTCTTT.

This clonotype was seen ten or more times. At one boundary the junction diverges from the germline segment, which might be a read error. V gene TRBV6-1 combines with J gene TRBJ2-2, with TRBD2 as a possible D gene (5 bases). Germline V gene sequence: CDR1 MNHNS, CDR2 SASEGT. The length of the CDR3 is 14 residues. The CDR3 reads CASSEYTSTGELCF. CDR3 coding DNA: TGTGCCAGCAGTGAATACACCAGTACCGGGGAGCTGTGTTTT.

This clonotype has just a few counts. The gene calls are TRBV7-3 and TRBJ1-2; perhaps TRBD1 as D (6 bases). This CDR3 is 15 amino acids long. The germline CDR1 and CDR2 sequences are SGHTA and FQGTGA. V shed 5 bases and J shed 4 bases, with 17 bases lying between them. The CDR3: CASSPVPDRSYGYTF. CDR3 sequence (DNA): TGTGCCAGCAGCCCCGTCCCCGACAGGAGCTATGGCTACACCTTC.

This clonotype was observed at least ten times. This chain uses TRBV27 with TRBJ1-5, with D tentatively TRBD1 (5 bases). Germline V CDR1 and CDR2: MNHEY, SMNVEV (reference sequence). V gave up 5 bases and J gave up 4 bases, with 15 bases separating them. This CDR3 contains 15 residues. The CDR3 DNA reads as TGTGCCAGCAGTCTCGGGGGGGGACGGAATCAGCCCCAGCATTTT. This codes for CASSLGGGRNQPQHF.

The genes are TRBV7-8 and TRBJ1-2, with D maybe TRBD1 (5 bases). The ends were cut back, 5 bases at V and 8 bases at J, with 21 bases in the middle. Per germline, CDR1 SGHVS and CDR2 FQNEAQ. CDR3 length: 15 amino acids. The CDR3 is CASSPNRQRLNGYTF. The CDR3 DNA reads TGTGCCAGCAGCCCTAACAGGCAACGCCTCAACGGCTACACCTTC.

The chain is built from TRBV20-1 and TRBJ2-5, with TRBD2 matching over 10 bases. The CDR3 consists of 14 residues. Per germline, CDR1 DFQATT and CDR2 SNEGSKA (reference sequence). The trim removed 7 bases at V and 2 bases at J, leaving 7 bases unmatched. This chain's CDR3 is CSVYGLAAQETQYF. CDR3 sequence (DNA): TGCAGTGTTTACGGACTAGCGGCACAAGAGACCCAGTACTTC.

This clonotype was counted a few times. At one end, the junction sequence differs from germline, possibly due to a read error. This chain uses TRBV13 with TRBJ2-4; the D is unclear. The CDR3 runs to 17 residues. CDR1 is PRHDT, CDR2 FYEKMQ, per germline (reference sequence). For the CDR3, the DNA is TGTGCCAGCAGCTTAGGCCTCCGTCCTTCGACCAAAAACATTAAGTACTTC. It is translated as CASSLGLRPSTKNIKYF.

The table lists this clonotype with many counts. The gene calls are TRBV2 and TRBJ1-1, with D hard to call. The length of the CDR3 is 15 residues. The germline V and J ends were trimmed by 2 bases and 4 bases, with 14 bases remaining between them. Germline V gives CDR1 SNHLY, CDR2 FYNNEI. The CDR3 bases are TGTGCCAGCAGTGAACGGCATCGATTGTTCACTGAAGCTTTCTTT. Amino acid sequence: CASSERHRLFTEAFF.

This clonotype was seen ten or more times. This chain connects TRBV13 to TRBJ2-2, with D uncertain. The CDR3 is made up of 16 amino acids. Between the trimmed V and J ends, which lost 0 bases and 1 base, there was a span of 9 bases. Germline CDR1 reads PRHDT; CDR2 reads FYEKMQ (reference sequence). The CDR3 coding sequence is TGTGCCAGCAGCTTAGGGTCTGGCCGGAACACCGGGGAGCTGTTTTTT. Residues: CASSLGSGRNTGELFF. The entire variable domain, with the rest obtained from reference TRBV13 and TRBJ2-2, is as follows: AAGVIQSPRHLIKEKRETATLKCYPIPRHDTVYWYQQGPGQDPQFLISFYEKMQSDKGSIPDRFSAQQFSDYHSELNMSSLELGDSALYFCASSLGSGRNTGELFFGEGSRLTVL.